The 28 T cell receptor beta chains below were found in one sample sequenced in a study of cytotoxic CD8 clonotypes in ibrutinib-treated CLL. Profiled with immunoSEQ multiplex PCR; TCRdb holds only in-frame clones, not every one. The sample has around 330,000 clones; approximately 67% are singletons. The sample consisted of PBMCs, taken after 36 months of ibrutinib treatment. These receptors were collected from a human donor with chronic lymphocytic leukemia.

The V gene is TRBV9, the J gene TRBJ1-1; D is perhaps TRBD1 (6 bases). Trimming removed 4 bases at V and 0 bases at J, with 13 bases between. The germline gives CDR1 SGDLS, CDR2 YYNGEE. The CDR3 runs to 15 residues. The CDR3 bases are TGTGCCAGCAGCTCTGCGGGGGACATGAACACTGAAGCTTTCTTT. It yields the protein CASSSAGDMNTEAFF. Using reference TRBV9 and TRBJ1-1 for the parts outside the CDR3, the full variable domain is DSGVTQTPKHLITATGQRVTLRCSPRSGDLSVYWYQQSLDQGLQFLIQYYNGEERAKGNILERFSAQQFPDLHSELNLSSLELGDSALYFCASSSAGDMNTEAFFGQGTRLTVV.

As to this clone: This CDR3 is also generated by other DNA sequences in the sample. This chain's CDR3 is CASRPSPGGRGRTDTQYF. CDR3 sequence (DNA): TGTGCCAGCAGACCCTCACCAGGGGGAAGGGGACGCACAGATACGCAGTATTTT. V and J are TRBV9 and TRBJ2-3; 7 bases agree with TRBD1. V trimming: 5 bases; J trimming: 1 base; junction bases outside the gene matches: 16. The CDR3 has 18 amino acids. Germline CDR1 and CDR2: SGDLS and YYNGEE.

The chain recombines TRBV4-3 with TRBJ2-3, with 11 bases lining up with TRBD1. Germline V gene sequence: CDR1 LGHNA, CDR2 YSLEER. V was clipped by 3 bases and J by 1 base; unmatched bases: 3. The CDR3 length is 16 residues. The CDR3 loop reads CASSQGQGVGTDTQYF. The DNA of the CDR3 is TGCGCCAGCAGCCAGGGACAGGGGGTGGGCACAGATACGCAGTATTTT.

The CDR3 loop is CASSHRDSGNTIYF. Written as DNA, the CDR3 is TGCGCCAGCAGCCACAGGGACTCTGGAAACACCATATATTTT. This chain connects TRBV4-1 to TRBJ1-3; D is possibly TRBD1 (5 bases). The CDR3 is 14 amino acids. Between the trimmed V and J ends, which lost 3 bases and 0 bases, there was a span of 6 bases. Germline CDR1 is MGHRA and CDR2 is YSYEKL.

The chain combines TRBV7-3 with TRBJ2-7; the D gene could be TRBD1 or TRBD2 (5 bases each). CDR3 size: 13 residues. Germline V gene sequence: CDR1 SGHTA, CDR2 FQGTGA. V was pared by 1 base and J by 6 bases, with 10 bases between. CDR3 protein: CASSLNQGAEQYF. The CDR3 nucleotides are TGTGCCAGCAGCTTAAACCAGGGAGCCGAGCAGTACTTC.

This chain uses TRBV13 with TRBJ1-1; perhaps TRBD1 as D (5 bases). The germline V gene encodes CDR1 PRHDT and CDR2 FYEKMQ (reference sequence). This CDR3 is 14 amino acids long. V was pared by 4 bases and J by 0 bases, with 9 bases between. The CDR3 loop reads CASSWGSMNTEAFF. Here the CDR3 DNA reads TGTGCCAGCAGCTGGGGGTCTATGAACACTGAAGCTTTCTTT.

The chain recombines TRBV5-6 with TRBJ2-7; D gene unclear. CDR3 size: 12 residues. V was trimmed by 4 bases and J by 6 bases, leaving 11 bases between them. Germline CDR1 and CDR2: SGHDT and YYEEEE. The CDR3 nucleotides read TGTGCCAGCAGCGCCGGACCCCCCGAGCAGTACTTC. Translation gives CASSAGPPEQYF.

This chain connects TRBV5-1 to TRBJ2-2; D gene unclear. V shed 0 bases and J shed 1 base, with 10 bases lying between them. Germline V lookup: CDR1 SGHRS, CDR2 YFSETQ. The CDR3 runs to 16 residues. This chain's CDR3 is CASSLEGWVNTGELFF. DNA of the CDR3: TGCGCCAGCAGCTTGGAGGGTTGGGTGAACACCGGGGAGCTGTTTTTT.

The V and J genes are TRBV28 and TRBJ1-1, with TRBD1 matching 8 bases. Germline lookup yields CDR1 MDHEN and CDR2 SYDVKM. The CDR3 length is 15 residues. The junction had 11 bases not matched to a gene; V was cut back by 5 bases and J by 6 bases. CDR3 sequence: CASSRRQGRSAEAFF. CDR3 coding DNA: TGTGCCAGCAGTAGACGACAGGGGCGGAGCGCTGAAGCTTTCTTT.

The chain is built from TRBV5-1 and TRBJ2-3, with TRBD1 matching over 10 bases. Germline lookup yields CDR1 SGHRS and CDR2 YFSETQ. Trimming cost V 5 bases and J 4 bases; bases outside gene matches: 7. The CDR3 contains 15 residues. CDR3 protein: CASRPGTGAADTQYF. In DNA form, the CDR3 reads TGCGCCAGCAGACCCGGGACAGGGGCGGCAGATACGCAGTATTTT.

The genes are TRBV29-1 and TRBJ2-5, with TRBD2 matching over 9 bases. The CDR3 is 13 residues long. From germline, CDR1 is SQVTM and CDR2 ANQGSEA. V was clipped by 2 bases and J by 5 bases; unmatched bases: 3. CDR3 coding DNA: TGCAGCGTTGAATGGACTAGCGCGGAGACCCAGTACTTC. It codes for CSVEWTSAETQYF.

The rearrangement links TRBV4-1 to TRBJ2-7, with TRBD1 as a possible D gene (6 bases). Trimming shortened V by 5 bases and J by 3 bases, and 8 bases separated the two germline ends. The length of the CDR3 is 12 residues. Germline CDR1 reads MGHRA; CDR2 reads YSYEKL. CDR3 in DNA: TGCGCCAGCAGCAAGGACAGCTACGAGCAGTACTTC. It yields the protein CASSKDSYEQYF.

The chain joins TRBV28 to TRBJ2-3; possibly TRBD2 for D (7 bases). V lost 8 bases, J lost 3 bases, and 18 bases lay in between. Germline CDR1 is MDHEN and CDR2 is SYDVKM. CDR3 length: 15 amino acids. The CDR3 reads CASGSIGGVTDTQYF. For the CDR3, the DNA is TGTGCCAGCGGATCCATAGGGGGGGTGACAGATACGCAGTATTTT.

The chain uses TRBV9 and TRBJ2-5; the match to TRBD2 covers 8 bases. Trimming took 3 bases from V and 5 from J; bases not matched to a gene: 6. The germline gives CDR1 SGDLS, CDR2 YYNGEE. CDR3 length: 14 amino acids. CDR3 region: CASSAGGRSETQYF. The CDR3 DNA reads TGTGCCAGCAGCGCGGGGGGGCGGTCGGAGACCCAGTACTTC.

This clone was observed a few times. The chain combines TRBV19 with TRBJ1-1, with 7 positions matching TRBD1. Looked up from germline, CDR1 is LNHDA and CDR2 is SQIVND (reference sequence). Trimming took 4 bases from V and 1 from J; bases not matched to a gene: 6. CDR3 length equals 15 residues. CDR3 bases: TGTGCCAGTAGTAGACCAAGGACAGGGAACACTGAAGCTTTCTTT. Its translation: CASSRPRTGNTEAFF.

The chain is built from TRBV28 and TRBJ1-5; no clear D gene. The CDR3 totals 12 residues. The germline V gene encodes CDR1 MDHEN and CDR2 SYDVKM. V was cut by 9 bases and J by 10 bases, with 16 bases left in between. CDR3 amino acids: CASHIAGKPQHF. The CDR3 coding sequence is TGTGCCAGTCATATAGCGGGGAAACCCCAGCATTTT.

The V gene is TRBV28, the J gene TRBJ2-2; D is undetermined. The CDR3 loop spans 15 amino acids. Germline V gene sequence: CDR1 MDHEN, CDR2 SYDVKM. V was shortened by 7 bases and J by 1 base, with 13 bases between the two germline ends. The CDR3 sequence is CASNKPQKNTGELFF. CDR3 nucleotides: TGTGCCAGCAACAAGCCTCAAAAGAACACCGGGGAGCTGTTTTTT.

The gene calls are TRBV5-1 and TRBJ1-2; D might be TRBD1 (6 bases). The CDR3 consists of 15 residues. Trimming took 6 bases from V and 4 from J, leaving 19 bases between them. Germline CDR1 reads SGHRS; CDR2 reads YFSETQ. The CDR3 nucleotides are TGCGCCAGCAACCTGAGAACCGGGACACCCTATGGCTACACCTTC. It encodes CASNLRTGTPYGYTF.

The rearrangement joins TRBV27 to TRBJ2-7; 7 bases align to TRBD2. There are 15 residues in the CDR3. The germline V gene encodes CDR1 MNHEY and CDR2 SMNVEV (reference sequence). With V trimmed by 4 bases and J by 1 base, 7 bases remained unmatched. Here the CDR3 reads CASSSVGGGSYEQYF. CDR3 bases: TGTGCCAGCAGTTCGGTCGGCGGGGGTTCCTACGAGCAGTACTTC.

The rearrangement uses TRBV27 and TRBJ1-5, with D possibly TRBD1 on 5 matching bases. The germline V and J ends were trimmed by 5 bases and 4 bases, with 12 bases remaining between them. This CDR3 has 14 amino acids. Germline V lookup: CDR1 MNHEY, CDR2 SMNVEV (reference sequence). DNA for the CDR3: TGTGCCAGCAGTACGGCAGGGTGGAATCAGCCCCAGCATTTT. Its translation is CASSTAGWNQPQHF.

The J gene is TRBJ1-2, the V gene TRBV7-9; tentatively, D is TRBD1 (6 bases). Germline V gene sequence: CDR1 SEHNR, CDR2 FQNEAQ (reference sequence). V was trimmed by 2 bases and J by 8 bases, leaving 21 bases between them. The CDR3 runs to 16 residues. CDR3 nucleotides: TGTGCCAGCAGCTTATCCGGCAGGGGAGGGTTGAAGGGCTACACCTTC. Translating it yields CASSLSGRGGLKGYTF.

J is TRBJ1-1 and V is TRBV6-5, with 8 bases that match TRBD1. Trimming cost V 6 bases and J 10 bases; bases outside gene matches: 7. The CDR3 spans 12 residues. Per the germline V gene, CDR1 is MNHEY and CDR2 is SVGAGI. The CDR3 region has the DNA TGTGCCAGCAGCGCAGGGGGCTGGGGAGCTTTCTTT. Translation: CASSAGGWGAFF.

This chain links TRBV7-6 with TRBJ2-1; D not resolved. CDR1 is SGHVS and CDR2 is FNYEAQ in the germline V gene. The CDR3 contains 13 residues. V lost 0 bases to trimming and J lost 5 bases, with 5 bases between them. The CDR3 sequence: CASSLAGNNEQFF. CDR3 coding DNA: TGTGCCAGCAGCTTAGCGGGCAACAATGAGCAGTTCTTC.

CDR3 loop: CASSSLPGLAGGNEQFF. The CDR3 bases are TGTGCCAGCAGTTCATTACCGGGACTAGCGGGAGGTAATGAGCAGTTCTTC. J is TRBJ2-1 and V is TRBV27, with 15 bases identical to TRBD2. This CDR3 comprises 17 residues. The J segment lost 7 bases and the V segment lost 4 bases, leaving 8 bases of the junction unmatched. CDR1 and CDR2 (germline): MNHEY, SMNVEV (reference sequence).

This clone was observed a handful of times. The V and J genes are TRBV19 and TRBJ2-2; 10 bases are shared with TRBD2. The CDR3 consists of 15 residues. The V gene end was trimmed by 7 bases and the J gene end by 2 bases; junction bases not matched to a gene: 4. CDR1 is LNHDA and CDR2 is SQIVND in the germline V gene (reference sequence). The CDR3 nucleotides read TGTGCCAGTACCACTAGCGGGGAAAACACCGGGGAGCTGTTTTTT. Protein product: CASTTSGENTGELFF. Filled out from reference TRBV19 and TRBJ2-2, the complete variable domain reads DGGITQSPKYLFRKEGQNVTLSCEQNLNHDAMYWYRQDPGQGLRLIYYSQIVNDFQKGDIAEGYSVSREKKESFPLTVTSAQKNPTAFYLCASTTSGENTGELFFGEGSRLTVL.

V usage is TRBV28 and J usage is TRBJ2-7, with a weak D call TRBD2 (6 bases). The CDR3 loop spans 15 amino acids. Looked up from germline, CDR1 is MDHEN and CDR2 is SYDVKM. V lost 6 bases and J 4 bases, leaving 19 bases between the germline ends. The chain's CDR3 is CASSPWRERSYEQYF. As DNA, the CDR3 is TGTGCCAGCAGCCCTTGGAGGGAACGGTCTTACGAGCAGTACTTC.

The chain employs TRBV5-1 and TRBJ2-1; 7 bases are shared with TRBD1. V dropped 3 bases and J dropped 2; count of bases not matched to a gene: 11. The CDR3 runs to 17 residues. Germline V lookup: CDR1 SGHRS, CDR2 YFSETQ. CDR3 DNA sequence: TGCGCCAGCAGCTCCCAGATGAGACAGGGTACCTACAATGAGCAGTTCTTC. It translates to CASSSQMRQGTYNEQFF.

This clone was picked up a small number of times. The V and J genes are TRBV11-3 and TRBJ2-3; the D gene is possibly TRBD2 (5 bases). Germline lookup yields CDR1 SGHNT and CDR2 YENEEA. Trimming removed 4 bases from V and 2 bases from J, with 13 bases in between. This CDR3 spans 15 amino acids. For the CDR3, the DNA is TGTGCCAGCAGCTCCGCCCGAGGGTTCACAGATACGCAGTATTTT. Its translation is CASSSARGFTDTQYF.